This T cell receptor (beta chain) emerged from a study of cytomegalovirus exposure and HLA in healthy donors. Study-wide results and caveats: Rarity held for most TCR sequences, but there were some public TCRs that occurred in many donors.

The germline CDR1 and CDR2 sequences are LNHDA and SQIVND (reference sequence). CDR3 length: 13 amino acids. V was trimmed by 7 bases and J by 3 bases, leaving 10 bases between them. With 60 Vbeta and 13 Jbeta primers, the PCR was carried out. Profiling relied on immunoSEQ multiplex PCR, and the TCRdb table lists in-frame clones only, not all of them. The sample shows about 55,000 clones, 70% to 80% of them seen only once. Regarding this clone: Its antigen is currently unknown.

V is TRBV19 and J is TRBJ1-5; D is unresolved. This TCR was recovered from a female donor in good health and CMV-seronegative. Sequencing input: PBMCs. The CDR3 spells CASKKEDNQPQHF. The CDR3 DNA is TGTGCCAGTAAGAAGGAGGACAATCAGCCCCAGCATTTT.